This is a list of T cell receptor beta chains from one sample in a study of memory CD4+ T cells and cytomegalovirus serostatus. Sequencing was performed with immunoSEQ multiplex PCR; in TCRdb, only in-frame clones are kept and a portion is missing. This table holds tens of thousands of clones, around three quarters found once. Sequenced: memory CD4+ T cells from blood. These receptors all stem from an adult in good health and CMV-seropositive. CDR3s include the opening cysteine and the closing phenylalanine or tryptophan. Fields, in order: V gene, J gene, clone size, D gene, CDR3 DNA, CDR3 protein. A D gene is named only where the DNA matches it firmly. Some rows mark clone size as missing; the rest say once, few, many or name a class of expanded clone.

V: TRBV19; J: TRBJ2-1; size: .; D: TRBD2; DNA: TGTGCCAGTAGCAGACTAGCGGGGGAGAGCTCCTACAATGAGCAGTTCTTC; CDR3: CASSRLAGESSYNEQFF
V: TRBV6-5; J: TRBJ2-1; size: .; D: TRBD2; DNA: TGTGCCAGCAATCGGGGGGGAACCAACAATGAGCAGTTCTTC; CDR3: CASNRGGTNNEQFF
V: TRBV4-3; J: TRBJ1-2; size: .; D: .; DNA: TGCGCCAGCAGCCAAGATCGGAGGGGTGGCTACACCTTC; CDR3: CASSQDRRGGYTF
V: TRBV28; J: TRBJ2-7; size: .; D: .; DNA: TGTGCCAGCAGTCCGATCGCCGGACTGCGGGGCTACGAGCAGTACTTC; CDR3: CASSPIAGLRGYEQYF
V: TRBV11-2; J: TRBJ2-1; size: .; D: TRBD2; DNA: TGTGCCAGCAGCTTAGTTACTAGCGGGGGGCCCCGGTTCTTC; CDR3: CASSLVTSGGPRFF
V: TRBV11-3; J: TRBJ2-1; size: .; D: TRBD2; DNA: TGTGCCAGCAGCTTAGGGCTCAGCGGGAGGTACAATGAGCAGTTCTTC; CDR3: CASSLGLSGRYNEQFF
V: TRBV6-5; J: TRBJ1-2; size: .; D: TRBD1; DNA: TGTGCCAGCACCATGACAGGGGGCGGCGATGGCTACACCTTC; CDR3: CASTMTGGGDGYTF
V: TRBV19; J: TRBJ2-1; size: .; D: .; DNA: TGTGCCAGTAGTCTAGTCAATGAGCAGTTCTTC; CDR3: CASSLVNEQFF
V: TRBV30; J: TRBJ2-3; size: .; D: TRBD2; DNA: TGTGCCTGGACGAGCGGGAGCGGGGCGGATACGCAGTATTTT; CDR3: CAWTSGSGADTQYF
V: TRBV4-2; J: TRBJ1-2; size: few; D: .; DNA: TGTGCCAGCAGCCAAGATAGGGCAGCCCGGAGGTATGGCTACACCTTC; CDR3: CASSQDRAARRYGYTF
V: TRBV6-5; J: TRBJ2-7; size: .; D: .; DNA: TGTGCCAGCAGTTACGCCGGGACCGGGTCCTACGAGCAGTACTTC; CDR3: CASSYAGTGSYEQYF
V: TRBV6-1; J: TRBJ1-1; size: few; D: TRBD1; DNA: TGTGCCAGCAGCCGACAGGGTTGGACTGAAGCTTTCTTT; CDR3: CASSRQGWTEAFF
V: TRBV7-2; J: TRBJ1-2; size: .; D: .; DNA: TGTGCCAGCAGCTTTCAATTGGGGGTCGAAGATGGCTACACCTTC; CDR3: CASSFQLGVEDGYTF
V: TRBV14; J: TRBJ2-2; size: .; D: .; DNA: TGTGCCAGCAGCCGGCTAGCAGGCGGGGAGCTGTTTTTT; CDR3: CASSRLAGGELFF
V: TRBV7-8; J: TRBJ1-5; size: .; D: .; DNA: TGTGCCAGCAGCAAGACCGGGACATACGATCAGCCCCAGCATTTT; CDR3: CASSKTGTYDQPQHF
V: TRBV7-7; J: TRBJ2-5; size: .; D: .; DNA: TGTGCCAGCAGCCCCGTCGGTGGGGGGGAGACCCAGTACTTC; CDR3: CASSPVGGGETQYF
V: TRBV19; J: TRBJ1-3; size: .; D: .; DNA: TGTGCCAGTAGACCAGGACAGACCTCTGGAAACACCATATATTTT; CDR3: CASRPGQTSGNTIYF
V: TRBV28; J: TRBJ2-5; size: once; D: TRBD2; DNA: TGTGCCAGCAAAACGGGGCTAGCGGTTCAAGAGACCCAGTACTTC; CDR3: CASKTGLAVQETQYF
V: TRBV2; J: TRBJ2-5; size: .; D: TRBD2; DNA: TGTGCCAGCACCTCTACCCTAGCGGGGATACAAGAGACCCAGTACTTC; CDR3: CASTSTLAGIQETQYF
V: TRBV2; J: TRBJ2-7; size: few; D: .; DNA: TGTGCCAGCAGTCGGCGGGGCTATGACGAGCAGTACTTC; CDR3: CASSRRGYDEQYF
V: TRBV7-8; J: TRBJ2-7; size: few; D: .; DNA: TGTGCCAGCAGCTTAGTGCCCTTGGCCTACGAGCAGTACTTC; CDR3: CASSLVPLAYEQYF
V: TRBV5-6; J: TRBJ2-6; size: .; D: .; DNA: TGTGCCAGCAGCCGTCCCTCTGGGGCCAACGTCCTGACTTTC; CDR3: CASSRPSGANVLTF
V: TRBV10-3; J: TRBJ1-1; size: .; D: .; DNA: TGTGCCAACTCGGACAGTAACACTGAAGCTTTCTTT; CDR3: CANSDSNTEAFF
V: TRBV11-3; J: TRBJ2-2; size: .; D: .; DNA: TGTGCCAGCTCGGGGGTCAGGGGCACCGGGGAGCTGTTTTTT; CDR3: CASSGVRGTGELFF
V: TRBV19; J: TRBJ1-4; size: .; D: .; DNA: TGTGCCAGTACGACCACCGGGAAGGCAACTAATGAAAAACTGTTTTTT; CDR3: CASTTTGKATNEKLFF
V: TRBV14; J: TRBJ2-7; size: .; D: TRBD1; DNA: TGTGCCAGCAGCCGCCAACAGGGGAATTTCTACGAGCAGTACTTC; CDR3: CASSRQQGNFYEQYF
V: TRBV6-5; J: TRBJ1-5; size: .; D: .; DNA: TGTGCCAGCAGTTCATCAACGGTAGGACAGCCCCAGCATTTT; CDR3: CASSSSTVGQPQHF
V: TRBV7-9; J: TRBJ1-1; size: .; D: .; DNA: TGTGCCAGCAGCTCCCGAGGGGGAATAGAGAACACTGAAGCTTTCTTT; CDR3: CASSSRGGIENTEAFF
V: TRBV5-4; J: TRBJ2-5; size: .; D: .; DNA: TGTGCCAGCAGCCAAGGGATGTCCCAAGAGACCCAGTACTTC; CDR3: CASSQGMSQETQYF
V: TRBV2; J: TRBJ1-1; size: .; D: .; DNA: TGTGCCGGACACCAGACAGTGAACACTGAAGCTTTCTTT; CDR3: CAGHQTVNTEAFF
V: TRBV15; J: TRBJ1-3; size: .; D: TRBD1; DNA: TGTGCCACCAGCAGAGTAGGTCAGACAGGGCAGAACACCATATATTTT; CDR3: CATSRVGQTGQNTIYF
V: TRBV7-9; J: TRBJ2-7; size: few; D: .; DNA: TGTGCCAGCAGCTTAGAGCCGGGAATAGAATACTTC; CDR3: CASSLEPGIEYF
V: TRBV7-2; J: TRBJ2-2; size: .; D: .; DNA: TGTGCCAGCAGCTTAGATTTAGGGGGAGCTAACACCGGGGAGCTGTTTTTT; CDR3: CASSLDLGGANTGELFF
V: TRBV27; J: TRBJ1-2; size: few; D: TRBD1; DNA: TGTGCCAGCAGCCCGGGACAGGGACTCGCTAACTATGGCTACACCTTC; CDR3: CASSPGQGLANYGYTF
V: TRBV29-1; J: TRBJ1-4; size: .; D: TRBD1; DNA: TGCAGCGTCCTTGACAGGGGCCAGGCCGTTGGGTTGGAAAAACTGTTTTTT; CDR3: CSVLDRGQAVGLEKLFF
V: TRBV15; J: TRBJ2-7; size: once; D: .; DNA: TGTGCCACCAGCAGAGTTGGGGTCTACGAGCAGTACTTC; CDR3: CATSRVGVYEQYF
V: TRBV19; J: TRBJ2-6; size: .; D: .; DNA: TGTGCCAGTAGGCTACAGGGCTCTGGGGCCAACGTCCTGACTTTC; CDR3: CASRLQGSGANVLTF
V: TRBV7-9; J: TRBJ1-2; size: .; D: .; DNA: TGTGCCAGTCCGGGACCACGTGAGAACTATGGCTACACCTTC; CDR3: CASPGPRENYGYTF
V: TRBV7-7; J: TRBJ2-3; size: .; D: .; DNA: TGTGCCACCGTAAGCGGGAGCACAGATACGCAGTATTTT; CDR3: CATVSGSTDTQYF
V: TRBV6-5; J: TRBJ1-1; size: .; D: .; DNA: TGTGCCAGCAGTTGGGGTTGGAACACTGAAGCTTTCTTT; CDR3: CASSWGWNTEAFF
V: TRBV14; J: TRBJ2-7; size: once; D: .; DNA: TGTGCCAGCAGCCGTACGTCGAACAGGGTTTACTTC; CDR3: CASSRTSNRVYF
V: TRBV28; J: TRBJ2-4; size: .; D: .; DNA: TGTGCCAGCAGTTTAGAAGTTACGGTCAAAAACATTCAGTACTTC; CDR3: CASSLEVTVKNIQYF
V: TRBV30; J: TRBJ1-5; size: few; D: TRBD1; DNA: TGTGCCTGGAGTGGAGGGGGCAGCAAGCCCCAGCATTTT; CDR3: CAWSGGGSKPQHF
V: TRBV27; J: TRBJ1-2; size: .; D: TRBD1; DNA: TGTGCCAGCAGCAGGGGGGGAGGGGTTTTTGGCTACACCTTC; CDR3: CASSRGGGVFGYTF
V: TRBV6-6; J: TRBJ2-6; size: .; D: .; DNA: TGTGCCAGCACAAACTCTGGGGCCAACGTCCTGACTTTC; CDR3: CASTNSGANVLTF
V: TRBV6-5; J: TRBJ2-1; size: .; D: TRBD2; DNA: TGTGCCAGCAGTTCGGTAGCGGGATACAATGAGCAGTTCTTC; CDR3: CASSSVAGYNEQFF
V: TRBV6-5; J: TRBJ2-5; size: once; D: TRBD2; DNA: TGTGCCAGCAGTAACTCCGGGCGGGAGGTAGGAGAGACCCAGTACTTC; CDR3: CASSNSGREVGETQYF
V: TRBV6-1; J: TRBJ1-2; size: .; D: .; DNA: TGTGCCAGCAGTGAAGCCAGGCTCGGTGGCTACACCTTC; CDR3: CASSEARLGGYTF
V: TRBV27; J: TRBJ1-2; size: .; D: .; DNA: TGTGCCAGTAGAACACCGAACTATGGCTACACCTTC; CDR3: CASRTPNYGYTF
V: TRBV7-2; J: TRBJ1-1; size: .; D: .; DNA: TGTGCCAGCAGCCCGACAGGCCCGAACACTGAAGCTTTCTTT; CDR3: CASSPTGPNTEAFF
V: TRBV9; J: TRBJ1-5; size: .; D: .; DNA: TGTGCCAGCAGCGGTTCGGATAGCAATCAGCCCCAGCATTTT; CDR3: CASSGSDSNQPQHF